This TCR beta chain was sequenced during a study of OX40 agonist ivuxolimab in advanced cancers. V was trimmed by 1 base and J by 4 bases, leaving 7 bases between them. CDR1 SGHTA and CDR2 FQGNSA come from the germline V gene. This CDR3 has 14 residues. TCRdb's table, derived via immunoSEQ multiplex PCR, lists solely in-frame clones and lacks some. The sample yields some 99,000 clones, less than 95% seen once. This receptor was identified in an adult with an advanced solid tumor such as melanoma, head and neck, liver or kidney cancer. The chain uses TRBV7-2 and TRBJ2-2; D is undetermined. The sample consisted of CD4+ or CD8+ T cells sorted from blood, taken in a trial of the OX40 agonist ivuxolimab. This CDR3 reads CASSLGARTGELFF. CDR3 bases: TGTGCCAGCAGCTTAGGGGCCCGCACCGGGGAGCTGTTTTTT.